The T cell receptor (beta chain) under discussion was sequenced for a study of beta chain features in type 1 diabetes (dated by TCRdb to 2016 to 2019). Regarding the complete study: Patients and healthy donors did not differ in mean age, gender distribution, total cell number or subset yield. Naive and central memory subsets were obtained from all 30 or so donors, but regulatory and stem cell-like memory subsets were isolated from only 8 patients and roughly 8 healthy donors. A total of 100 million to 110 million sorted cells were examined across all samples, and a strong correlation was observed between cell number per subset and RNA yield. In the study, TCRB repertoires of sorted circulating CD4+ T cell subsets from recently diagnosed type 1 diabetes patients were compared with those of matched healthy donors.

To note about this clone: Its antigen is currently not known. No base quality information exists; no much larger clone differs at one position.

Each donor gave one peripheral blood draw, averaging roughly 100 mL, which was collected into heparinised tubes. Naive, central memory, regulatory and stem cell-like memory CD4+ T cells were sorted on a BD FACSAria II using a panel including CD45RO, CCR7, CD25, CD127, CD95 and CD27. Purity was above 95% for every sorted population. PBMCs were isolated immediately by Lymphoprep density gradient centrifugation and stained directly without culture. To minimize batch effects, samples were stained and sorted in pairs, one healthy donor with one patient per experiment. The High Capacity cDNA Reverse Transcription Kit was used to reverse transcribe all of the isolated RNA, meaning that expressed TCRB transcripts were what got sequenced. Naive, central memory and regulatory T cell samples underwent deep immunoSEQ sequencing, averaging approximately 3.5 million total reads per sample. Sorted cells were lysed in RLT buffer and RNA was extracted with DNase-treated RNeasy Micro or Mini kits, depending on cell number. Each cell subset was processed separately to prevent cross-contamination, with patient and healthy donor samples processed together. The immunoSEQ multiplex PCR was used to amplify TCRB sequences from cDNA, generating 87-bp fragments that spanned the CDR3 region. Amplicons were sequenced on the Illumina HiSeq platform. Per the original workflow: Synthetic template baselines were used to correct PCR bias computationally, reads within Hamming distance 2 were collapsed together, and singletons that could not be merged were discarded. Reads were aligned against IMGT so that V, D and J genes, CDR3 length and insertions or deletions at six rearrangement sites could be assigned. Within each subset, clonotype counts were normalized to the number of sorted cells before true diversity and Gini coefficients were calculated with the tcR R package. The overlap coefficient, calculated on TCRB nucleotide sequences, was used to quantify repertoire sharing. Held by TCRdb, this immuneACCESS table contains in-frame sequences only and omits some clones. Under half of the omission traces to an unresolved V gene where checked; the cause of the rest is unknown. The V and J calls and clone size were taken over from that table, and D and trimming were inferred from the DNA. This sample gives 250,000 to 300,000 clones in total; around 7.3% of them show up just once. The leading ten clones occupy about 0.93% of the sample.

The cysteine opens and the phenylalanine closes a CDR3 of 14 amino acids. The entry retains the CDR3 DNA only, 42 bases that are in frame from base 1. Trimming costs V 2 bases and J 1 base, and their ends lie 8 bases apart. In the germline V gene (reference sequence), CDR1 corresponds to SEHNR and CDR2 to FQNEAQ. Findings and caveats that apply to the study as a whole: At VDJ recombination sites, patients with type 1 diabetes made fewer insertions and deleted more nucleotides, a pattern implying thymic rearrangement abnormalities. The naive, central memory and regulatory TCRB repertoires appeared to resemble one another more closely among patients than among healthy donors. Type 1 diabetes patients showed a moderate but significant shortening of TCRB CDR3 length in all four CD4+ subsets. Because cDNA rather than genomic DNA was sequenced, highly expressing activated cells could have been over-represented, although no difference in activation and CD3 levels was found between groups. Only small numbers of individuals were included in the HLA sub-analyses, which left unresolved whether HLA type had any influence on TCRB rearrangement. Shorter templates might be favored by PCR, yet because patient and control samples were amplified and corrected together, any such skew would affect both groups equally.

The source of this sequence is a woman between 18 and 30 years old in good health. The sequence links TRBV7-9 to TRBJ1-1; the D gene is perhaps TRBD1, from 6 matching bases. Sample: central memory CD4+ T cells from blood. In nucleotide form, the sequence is TGTGCCAGCAGCTTAACCAGGGGGAACACTGAAGCTTTCTTT. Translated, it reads CASSLTRGNTEAFF.